Following are 21 T cell receptor beta chains from one sample sequenced in a study of T cell responses to AZD1222 COVID-19 vaccine. Libraries were prepared by immunoSEQ multiplex PCR; TCRdb keeps only in-frame clonotypes and omits some of them. The top ten clones hold 11% of a sample with around 170,000 clones, around 90% of them seen once. Sequenced material: peripheral blood, taken 28 days after the second AZD1222 dose. These TCRs come from an adult who received the AZD1222 COVID-19 vaccine.

The V gene is TRBV19, the J gene TRBJ1-2; possibly TRBD1 for D (5 bases). The V gene lost 2 bases and the J gene lost 3 bases, with 10 bases spanning the gap. CDR1 and CDR2 from the germline V gene are LNHDA and SQIVND (reference sequence). This CDR3 has 14 residues. DNA of the CDR3: TGTGCCAGTAGTATATCAGGGCAGTACTATGGCTACACCTTC. Protein product: CASSISGQYYGYTF.

The chain employs TRBV16 and TRBJ2-2; D is unclear. Germline CDR1 and CDR2: KGHSY and FQNENV. Between the trimmed V and J ends, which lost 2 bases and 0 bases, there was a span of 7 bases. The CDR3 runs 15 residues. The CDR3 DNA reads TGTGCCAGCAGCCAAGACACTCCGAACACCGGGGAGCTGTTTTTT. Translated, it gives CASSQDTPNTGELFF.

CDR3 sequence reads: CASSIEGRFLNQPQHF. DNA of the CDR3: TGTGCCAGTAGTATAGAAGGACGGTTCCTCAATCAGCCCCAGCATTTT. The chain joins TRBV19 to TRBJ1-5; D is uncertain. Germline CDR1 reads LNHDA; CDR2 reads SQIVND (reference sequence). The CDR3 consists of 16 residues. The V and J ends lost 0 bases and 3 bases respectively, with 12 bases between them. Together with reference TRBV19 and TRBJ1-5, the CDR3 gives the full variable domain: DGGITQSPKYLFRKEGQNVTLSCEQNLNHDAMYWYRQDPGQGLRLIYYSQIVNDFQKGDIAEGYSVSREKKESFPLTVTSAQKNPTAFYLCASSIEGRFLNQPQHFGDGTRLSIL.

The chain has TRBV28 and TRBJ1-5; D is possibly TRBD1 (5 bases). The CDR3 is 14 residues long. V was trimmed by 2 bases and J by 5 bases, leaving 10 bases between them. Germline loops: CDR1 MDHEN, CDR2 SYDVKM. CDR3 loop: CASSLEGTYQPQHF. As DNA, the CDR3 is TGTGCCAGCAGTTTAGAGGGGACCTATCAGCCCCAGCATTTT.

This clone was seen a single time. V and J are TRBV19 and TRBJ1-2; D not resolved. CDR3 length equals 14 residues. The germline V gene encodes CDR1 LNHDA and CDR2 SQIVND (reference sequence). The germline V and J ends were trimmed by 8 bases and 4 bases, with 17 bases remaining between them. The CDR3 sequence is CASYMNEGTYGYTF. The CDR3 nucleotides read TGTGCCAGTTATATGAACGAGGGAACCTATGGCTACACCTTC.

Notes on this clone: An end of the junction does not agree with germline; a read error may underlie this. The V and J genes are TRBV10-3 and TRBJ2-3, with 9 bases matching TRBD2. The CDR3 is made up of 16 amino acids. The germline V gene has CDR1 ENHRY and CDR2 SYGVKD. The CDR3 spells CAISEFGGGAGDTQYF. The CDR3 DNA reads as TGCGCCATCAGTGAGTTCGGCGGGGGGGCCGGAGATACGCAGTATTTT.

V gene TRBV5-1 combines with J gene TRBJ1-6; perhaps TRBD1 as D (6 bases). Trimming cost V 0 bases and J 9 bases, with 7 bases left between them. Germline V gene data show CDR1 as SGHRS and CDR2 as YFSETQ. The CDR3 spans 13 residues. CDR3 sequence (DNA): TGCGCCAGCAGCTTGGACAGGGCTTCACCCCTCCACTTT. Amino acid sequence: CASSLDRASPLHF.

The chain recombines TRBV27 with TRBJ2-1; 12 nucleotides agree with TRBD1. J lost 9 bases, V lost 4 bases, and 7 bases had no gene match. This CDR3 has 15 residues. The germline V gene encodes CDR1 MNHEY and CDR2 SMNVEV (reference sequence). The CDR3 DNA reads as TGTGCCAGCAGTTCCACTGGGACAGGGGGCACTGAGCAGTTCTTC. Amino acid sequence: CASSSTGTGGTEQFF.

Worth noting for this clone: One end of the junction fails to match germline, which may point to a read error. CDR3 sequence (DNA): TGTGCTAGCAGCTTAGGCAGGGCAGAGACCCAGTACTTC. It yields the protein CASSLGRAETQYF. The chain recombines TRBV7-7 with TRBJ2-5, with a tentative D call TRBD1 (5 bases). The CDR3 contains 13 residues. The V gene's germline CDR1 is SSHAT and CDR2 FNYEAQ (reference sequence).

The chain has TRBV3-1 (or the pseudogene TRBV3-2) and TRBJ2-2, with D hard to call. The germline V and J ends were trimmed by 1 base and 1 base, with 4 bases remaining between them. Germline CDR1 is LGHDT and CDR2 is YNNKEL (reference sequence). The CDR3 is 14 amino acids. CDR3 nucleotides: TGTGCCAGCAGCCAAGGACAGAACACCGGGGAGCTGTTTTTT. It encodes CASSQGQNTGELFF.

This clone was counted only a few times. The genes are TRBV5-1 and TRBJ1-3; TRBD1 agrees at 8 bases. Germline V CDR1 and CDR2: SGHRS, YFSETQ. The CDR3 is made up of 16 amino acids. V shed 0 bases and J 2 bases; nucleotides not matched to a gene: 4. CDR3 nucleotides: TGCGCCAGCAGCTTGGACCAGGGGGCTGCTGGAAACACCATATATTTT. Translation gives CASSLDQGAAGNTIYF. The full variable domain, completed using reference TRBV5-1 and TRBJ1-3, is KAGVTQTPRYLIKTRGQQVTLSCSPISGHRSVSWYQQTPGQGLQFLFEYFSETQRNKGNFPGRFSGRQFSNSRSEMNVSTLELGDSALYLCASSLDQGAAGNTIYFGEGSWLTVV.

V and J are TRBV15 and TRBJ2-7; 10 bases line up with TRBD1. There are 15 residues in the CDR3. Trimming took 0 bases from V and 6 from J; bases not matched to a gene: 5. Germline V lookup: CDR1 LNHNV, CDR2 YYDKDF (reference sequence). The CDR3 nucleotides are TGTGCCACCAGCAGAGAAGGGACAGGGGTATTCGAGCAGTACTTC. Its translation: CATSREGTGVFEQYF.

About this clone itself: The same CDR3 can be traced to other DNA sequences in this sample. V usage is TRBV7-9 and J usage is TRBJ1-5, with unresolved D. Germline-derived CDR1 and CDR2 are SEHNR and FQNEAQ (reference sequence). The V gene lost 0 bases and the J gene lost 4 bases, with 1 base spanning the gap. This CDR3 region has 12 residues. In nucleotides, the CDR3 is TGTGCCAGCAGCTTAGCAAATCAGCCCCAGCATTTT. As protein: CASSLANQPQHF.

The rearrangement uses TRBV28 and TRBJ2-7, with 8 bases that match TRBD2. The CDR3 spans 15 residues. Germline-derived CDR1 and CDR2 are MDHEN and SYDVKM. V trimming: 2 bases; J trimming: 3 bases; junction bases outside the gene matches: 6. The CDR3 nucleotides are TGTGCCAGCAGTTTACTGAGCGGGGGCAACTACGAGCAGTACTTC. Protein product: CASSLLSGGNYEQYF.

The rearrangement links TRBV3-1 (or the pseudogene TRBV3-2) to TRBJ1-5, with no clear D. The V gene's germline CDR1 is LGHDT and CDR2 YNNKEL (reference sequence). The CDR3 loop spans 13 amino acids. Trimming stripped 4 bases from V and 4 bases from J, with 8 bases between. The CDR3 nucleotides read TGTGCCAGCAGCCCTGACACAAATCAGCCCCAGCATTTT. This translates into CASSPDTNQPQHF.

The sample holds one count of this clone. The DNA of the CDR3 is TGTGCCAGCAACCGGGGGGAGGGGTCTGGGGTCGGCACTGAAGCTTTCTTT. Translating gives CASNRGEGSGVGTEAFF. The rearrangement uses TRBV4-2 and TRBJ1-1; D might be TRBD1 (5 bases). The CDR3 loop spans 17 amino acids. The V gene's germline CDR1 is LGHNA and CDR2 YNFKEQ. Deletions cut 7 bases from V and 4 bases from J, with 25 bases between.

V and J are TRBV6-6 and TRBJ2-5, with unresolved D. Trimming took 5 bases from V and 1 from J, leaving 11 bases between them. The CDR3 extends over 14 amino acids. Germline CDR1 is MNHNY and CDR2 is SVGAGI (reference sequence). Here the CDR3 reads CASSDDRIQETQYF. In DNA form, the CDR3 reads TGTGCCAGCAGTGACGACCGGATCCAAGAGACCCAGTACTTC.

The rearrangement uses TRBV5-1 and TRBJ2-5, with D uncertain. Trimming took 2 bases from V and 2 from J, leaving 7 bases between them. CDR3 length equals 13 residues. Germline CDR1 is SGHRS and CDR2 is YFSETQ. The CDR3 DNA reads TGCGCCAGCAGCTTCACCGCACAAGAGACCCAGTACTTC. Protein: CASSFTAQETQYF.

The chain couples TRBV9 to TRBJ2-3; TRBD1 is a possible D gene (5 bases). Germline CDR1 is SGDLS and CDR2 is YYNGEE. Deletions cut 7 bases from V and 4 bases from J, with 19 bases between. The CDR3 runs to 15 residues. CDR3 DNA sequence: TGTGCCAGCGACCAAGGGCAGGGTGGCGCAGATACGCAGTATTTT. It specifies CASDQGQGGADTQYF.

CDR3 bases: TGTGCCAGCAGCTTAGTTCCCGGGGCTAATGAAAAACTGTTTTTT. Its translation is CASSLVPGANEKLFF. The chain recombines TRBV7-2 with TRBJ1-4; no clear D. This CDR3 has 15 amino acids. Germline V gene sequence: CDR1 SGHTA, CDR2 FQGNSA. Deletions cut 1 base from V and 3 bases from J, with 9 bases between. Variable domain in full (rest from reference TRBV7-2 and TRBJ1-4): GAGVSQSPSNKVTEKGKDVELRCDPISGHTALYWYRQSLGQGLEFLIYFQGNSAPDKSGLPSDRFSAERTGGSVSTLTIQRTQQEDSAVYLCASSLVPGANEKLFFGSGTQLSVL.

The chain couples TRBV9 to TRBJ2-3; tentative D call: TRBD2 (6 bases). Looked up from germline, CDR1 is SGDLS and CDR2 is YYNGEE. CDR3 size: 14 residues. The V and J ends lost 0 bases and 8 bases respectively, with 13 bases between them. As DNA, the CDR3 is TGTGCCAGCAGCGTAGCTCTCGGGAGTGCTACGCAGTATTTT. Amino acids: CASSVALGSATQYF.